The 25 T cell receptor beta chains reported below all come from one sample, sequenced in a study of blood T cell repertoires in COVID-19. Only in-frame clones appear in the TCRdb table, and some are missing; sequencing was by immunoSEQ multiplex PCR. The sample records fewer than 150,000 clones, roughly four fifths being singletons. The material sequenced was peripheral blood. All receptors come from a human donor in a cohort sampled during active COVID-19.

Details on this clone: Other DNA sequences from this sample encode an identical CDR3 as well. The chain has TRBV5-6 and TRBJ2-7; D is possibly TRBD1 (5 bases). The germline CDR1 and CDR2 sequences are SGHDT and YYEEEE. The V and J ends lost 0 bases and 1 base respectively, with 5 bases between them. The CDR3 loop spans 13 amino acids. The chain's CDR3 is CASSLGQSYEQYF. The CDR3 bases are TGTGCCAGCAGCTTGGGACAGTCCTACGAGCAGTACTTC.

Many counts were recorded for this clone. The chain uses TRBV28 and TRBJ1-2; TRBD1 is a possible D gene (6 bases). Deletions cut 2 bases from V and 8 bases from J, with 9 bases between. The CDR3 extends over 12 amino acids. The germline V gene has CDR1 MDHEN and CDR2 SYDVKM. This CDR3 reads CASSLTGNGYTF. The CDR3 DNA sequence: TGTGCCAGCAGTTTAACAGGGAACGGCTACACCTTC.

The chain combines TRBV7-9 with TRBJ2-1; 10 bases align to TRBD2. The CDR3 contains 16 residues. J was trimmed by 0 bases and V by 4 bases; bases with no gene match: 3. Per the germline V gene, CDR1 is SEHNR and CDR2 is FQNEAQ (reference sequence). The chain's CDR3 is CASSSSGGHSYNEQFF. CDR3 DNA: TGTGCCAGCAGCTCTAGCGGGGGCCACTCCTACAATGAGCAGTTCTTC.

The V gene is TRBV3-1 (or the pseudogene TRBV3-2), the J gene TRBJ2-1; 9 bases are shared with TRBD2. V dropped 0 bases and J dropped 5; count of bases not matched to a gene: 14. The CDR3 covers 19 residues. Germline V gene sequence: CDR1 LGHDT, CDR2 YNNKEL (reference sequence). In DNA form, the CDR3 reads TGTGCCAGCAGCCAAGATCGCCGCCTTGAGCGGGGGGCCCACAATGAGCAGTTCTTC. Protein product: CASSQDRRLERGAHNEQFF.

The chain couples TRBV7-9 to TRBJ1-6; TRBD1 might be the D (5 bases). The CDR3 runs 17 residues. Germline CDR1 SEHNR, CDR2 FQNEAQ (reference sequence). The ends were cut back, 5 bases at V and 3 bases at J, with 17 bases in the middle. DNA for the CDR3: TGTGCCAGCAGCCCATCGACAAGACAGATCTATAATTCACCCCTCCACTTT. Translated: CASSPSTRQIYNSPLHF.

V is TRBV5-6 and J is TRBJ2-3, with 10 bases matching TRBD2. The germline gives CDR1 SGHDT, CDR2 YYEEEE. V lost 2 bases and J lost 0; bases outside the gene matches: 9. The CDR3 is 18 residues long. The CDR3 DNA reads as TGTGCCAGCAGCTTCGGCCTAGCGGGGGCTCTTAGCACAGATACGCAGTATTTT. Translating it yields CASSFGLAGALSTDTQYF.

The gene calls are TRBV7-9 and TRBJ2-7; 8 nucleotides line up with TRBD1. V dropped 3 bases and J dropped 7; count of bases not matched to a gene: 8. The CDR3 loop spans 14 amino acids. Germline assignment: CDR1 SEHNR and CDR2 FQNEAQ (reference sequence). The CDR3 sequence: CASSFRDRNSEQYF. CDR3 bases: TGTGCCAGCAGCTTCCGGGACAGGAATTCGGAGCAGTACTTC.

In DNA form, the CDR3 reads TGTGCCAGCATGAGGAGAAGCGATGGCTACACCTTC. As protein: CASMRRSDGYTF. The chain carries TRBV28 and TRBJ1-2; D is ambiguous. Germline V gene lookup returns CDR1 MDHEN and CDR2 SYDVKM. Trimming shortened V by 7 bases and J by 6 bases, and 12 bases separated the two germline ends. There are 12 residues in the CDR3.

The chain couples TRBV24-1 to TRBJ1-5; the D is unclear. Trimming cost V 3 bases and J 0 bases, with 5 bases left between them. This CDR3 is built from 14 residues. CDR1 KGHDR and CDR2 SFDVKD come from the germline V gene. The CDR3 loop is CATSDPRSNQPQHF. DNA of the CDR3: TGTGCCACCAGTGATCCCCGTAGCAATCAGCCCCAGCATTTT.

V and J are TRBV11-2 and TRBJ1-2; D is ambiguous. The CDR3 runs to 13 residues. V was pared by 5 bases and J by 2 bases, with 9 bases between. Germline V gives CDR1 SGHAT, CDR2 FQNNGV. CDR3 bases: TGTGCCAGCAGCCCCTCGGAGAACTATGGCTACACCTTC. This codes for CASSPSENYGYTF. The variable domain in full, completed from reference TRBV11-2 and TRBJ1-2, reads EAGVAQSPRYKIIEKRQSVAFWCNPISGHATLYWYQQILGQGPKLLIQFQNNGVVDDSQLPKDRFSAERLKGVDSTLKIQPAKLEDSAVYLCASSPSENYGYTFGSGTRLTVV.

The chain couples TRBV11-2 to TRBJ2-7, with 8 bases aligning to TRBD1. The CDR3 loop spans 15 amino acids. The V gene's germline CDR1 is SGHAT and CDR2 FQNNGV. V was pared by 2 bases and J by 2 bases, with 5 bases of the junction left unmatched. CDR3 in amino acids: CASSLLLDRAYEQYF. Here the CDR3 DNA reads TGTGCCAGCAGCTTACTACTGGACAGGGCCTACGAGCAGTACTTC.

The sample holds one count of this clone. The chain couples TRBV7-5 to TRBJ2-1; no DNA check was done on the table's D call, TRBD2. TRBV7-5 is classified as a pseudogene. This CDR3 contains 17 residues. The CDR3 loop is CVRSWERSVSSYNEQFF. The CDR3 DNA sequence: TGTGTCAGAAGCTGGGAGAGATCGGTCAGCTCCTACAATGAGCAGTTCTTC.

The J gene is TRBJ1-2, the V gene TRBV18; maybe TRBD1 (5 bases). Germline lookup yields CDR1 KGHSH and CDR2 LQKENI. CDR3 length: 16 residues. V was trimmed by 2 bases and J by 7 bases, leaving 20 bases between them. The CDR3 is CASSPTGEVGNRGYTF. The CDR3 bases are TGTGCCAGCTCACCAACGGGGGAGGTGGGGAATCGTGGCTACACCTTC.

The chain carries TRBV10-1 and TRBJ2-7, with 7 positions matching TRBD1. Trimming at V came to 5 bases and at J to 0 bases, leaving 4 bases not matched to a gene. The CDR3 has 14 amino acids. From germline, CDR1 is WNHNN and CDR2 SYGVQD (reference sequence). Here the CDR3 reads CASSSRDSSYEQYF. CDR3 DNA sequence: TGCGCCAGCAGTTCCCGGGACAGCTCCTACGAGCAGTACTTC.

The chain is built from TRBV4-1 and TRBJ1-5, with TRBD1 as a possible D gene (5 bases). Looked up from germline, CDR1 is MGHRA and CDR2 is YSYEKL. Trimming left V 1 base short and J 3 bases short, with 7 bases between. The CDR3 loop spans 14 amino acids. The CDR3 sequence: CASSQGQFNQPQHF. DNA of the CDR3: TGCGCCAGCAGCCAAGGACAGTTCAATCAGCCCCAGCATTTT.

V gene TRBV28 combines with J gene TRBJ2-7; maybe TRBD1 (6 bases). V was pared by 10 bases and J by 4 bases, with 14 bases between. This CDR3 has 12 amino acids. The germline CDR1 and CDR2 sequences are MDHEN and SYDVKM. The CDR3, as DNA: TGTGCCATCTCAGGGGACCCTTACGAGCAGTACTTC. Protein: CAISGDPYEQYF.

This chain joins TRBV5-8 and TRBJ1-3; possible D gene TRBD1, 6 bases. CDR3 length: 15 amino acids. From germline, CDR1 is SGHTS and CDR2 YDEGEE. V was pared by 4 bases and J by 8 bases, with 19 bases between. The CDR3 loop is CASSQGTYNGDTIYF. DNA for the CDR3: TGTGCCAGCAGCCAAGGGACATATAATGGGGACACCATATATTTT.

In its sample, this clone was seen a few times. This chain connects TRBV7-3 to TRBJ1-1; 10 nucleotides align to TRBD1. This CDR3 is built from 15 residues. V shed 4 bases and J 4 bases; nucleotides not matched to a gene: 6. The germline CDR1 and CDR2 sequences are SGHTA and FQGTGA. The CDR3 nucleotides are TGTGCCAGCAGCTCGATCCGGGACAGGGGCACTGAAGCTTTCTTT. Protein: CASSSIRDRGTEAFF.

V usage is TRBV4-2 and J usage is TRBJ2-2; 10 nucleotides align to TRBD2. The germline V gene has CDR1 LGHNA and CDR2 YNFKEQ. With V trimmed by 0 bases and J by 5 bases, 18 bases remained unmatched. The CDR3 spans 21 residues. CDR3 amino acids: CASSQELSGGAKEFRTGELFF. The CDR3 DNA reads TGTGCCAGCAGCCAAGAGTTAAGCGGGGGGGCGAAAGAATTTAGGACCGGGGAGCTGTTTTTT.

The chain carries TRBV7-7 and TRBJ2-5; 12 bases align to TRBD2. This CDR3 is built from 15 residues. The V gene end was trimmed by 4 bases and the J gene end by 2 bases; junction bases not matched to a gene: 2. Germline assignment: CDR1 SSHAT and CDR2 FNYEAQ (reference sequence). CDR3 DNA: TGTGCCAGCAGCTCTGGACTAGCGGGACAAGAGACCCAGTACTTC. Translating it yields CASSSGLAGQETQYF.

This rearrangement joins TRBV2 to TRBJ2-7, with 7 bases fitting TRBD1. The CDR3 length is 13 residues. Unmatched junction bases numbered 0, after V lost 2 bases and J lost 2 bases. Per the germline V gene, CDR1 is SNHLY and CDR2 is FYNNEI. CDR3 nucleotide sequence: TGTGCCAGCAGTGAAACAGGGGCCTACGAGCAGTACTTC. Amino acids: CASSETGAYEQYF.

This clone has just a few counts. V is TRBV28 and J is TRBJ1-6; D gene uncertain. This CDR3 is built from 12 residues. CDR1 is MDHEN, CDR2 SYDVKM, per germline. With 3 bases removed from V and 5 bases from J, the gap between germline ends came to 2 bases. CDR3 residues: CASSFNNSPLHF. DNA of the CDR3: TGTGCCAGCAGTTTTAATAATTCACCCCTCCACTTT.

This chain uses TRBV19 with TRBJ2-1; 7 nucleotides match TRBD2. V lost 8 bases and J lost 9; bases outside the gene matches: 19. CDR1 and CDR2 (germline): LNHDA, SQIVND (reference sequence). This CDR3 region has 16 residues. The CDR3 nucleotides read TGTGCCAGTCGCCCGCGCGGGCGAGAGGGGAGGGGTGAGCAGTTCTTC. Translation gives CASRPRGREGRGEQFF.

V usage is TRBV12-3 or TRBV12-4 and J usage is TRBJ2-4; perhaps TRBD2 as D (6 bases). The CDR3 is made up of 13 amino acids. Trimming shortened V by 5 bases and J by 1 base, and 6 bases separated the two germline ends. The CDR3 bases are TGTGCCAGCAGTCGGGGGGCCAAAAACATTCAGTACTTC. It encodes CASSRGAKNIQYF.

The chain employs TRBV5-1 and TRBJ1-1, with 7 nucleotides matching TRBD1. This CDR3 has 14 amino acids. With 3 bases clipped from V and 5 bases from J, the junction kept 7 bases outside the gene matches. CDR1 SGHRS and CDR2 YFSETQ come from the germline V gene. The CDR3 bases are TGCGCCAGCAGCTCCGACAGGGAAGTGACTGAAGCTTTCTTT. This gives the protein CASSSDREVTEAFF.